The subject of this entry is one T cell receptor beta chain. What antigen it recognizes has not been identified. One base away there is no much larger clone; base qualities are not given. The data originate from a study of cytomegalovirus exposure and HLA in healthy donors (dated by TCRdb to 2016 to 2017). In the study overall: An earlier analysis of approximately 600 of the donors reported more than 250 Gb of sequence data and 117 million unique TCR beta sequences from 150 million to 200 million T cells. An early release that covered roughly 600 HLA-typed donors contained around 330 gigabases of sequencing data and around 85 million unique TCR sequences. Of the 300 to 450 genotyped donors, 65% to 90% fell in the genetic ancestry cluster associated with self-reported Caucasian donors. The study aimed to test whether signatures of past pathogen exposure could be identified by cataloging public T cell receptors. The study used immunosequencing to profile the T cell repertoires of more than 650 subjects and linked those repertoires to cytomegalovirus serostatus. Besides the first cohort of roughly 640 subjects, a separate validation cohort made up of around 120 different subjects was used. The study combined high-throughput TCR immunosequencing, statistical association of individual TCRs with disease status, and machine learning to predict cytomegalovirus infection status. A later analysis re-analyzed previously published TCR beta repertoires from 666 donors and added high-resolution HLA genotyping to study TCR occurrence patterns. The later analysis used no new phenotypic data to find candidate immune exposures, relying instead on TCR beta sequences and their occurrence across donors. In an earlier analysis of 550 to 700 of the donors, high-throughput TCR beta sequencing was used to judge whether each TCR beta V gene segment behaved as functional or pseudogenic. Donor age, sex, ethnicity and CMV serostatus were compiled together with the repertoire data. Genome-wide SNP genotypes for about 65% of the roughly 670 donors were used in a later genetic analysis, which treated that subset as a discovery cohort. All discovery cohort repertoires had been generated on a single sequencing platform. HLA typing covered class I and class II loci at four-digit resolution. The number of typed donors differed by locus: about 629-640 for A, B, C, DRB1 and DQB1; 522 for DQA1; about 600 for DPA1; and approximately 450 for DPB1. A handful of DR-DQ haplotypes were handled as single units for association and clustering because linkage in the cohort was strong. Among roughly 400 genotyped donors of the cohort, an average of around 250,000 unique TCR beta nucleotide sequences was sequenced per donor, of which about 19% were non-productive.

The investigation overall reported the following: A cluster of highly shared sequence variants was judged likely to represent a technical artifact of the sequencing pipeline. In both the original and validation cohorts, the classifier was reported to diagnose cytomegalovirus status with high specificity and sensitivity. Because counts were too low, seventeen rarely observed V segments, including chromosome 9 orphons, were left out of the earlier analysis of several hundred of the donors. According to the authors, the approach could potentially be generalized to other disease states and immunological phenotypes. Linkage disequilibrium might explain the correlated functional status among segregating V segments, but an unknown experimental factor could not be excluded. An earlier analysis of approximately 600 of the donors showed that most TCR beta V segments appeared in productive rearrangements either about 87% or about 30% of the time, which broadly matched IMGT annotations. A further reported finding was that TCR beta sequences accurately predicted the HLA-A and HLA-B alleles for most subjects in the first cohort. Most CMV-associated TCR beta chains appeared to be HLA-restricted in a later analysis, and the HLA associations seemed to be driven largely by CMV exposure. Sequencing depth was assumed to be roughly uniform across donors in the presence/absence analyses, though that assumption may not hold. A later genetic analysis associated a missense DCLRE1C variant with V-gene and J-gene trimming of TCR beta chains, and an independent cohort replicated the association. In a later genetic analysis, fewer N-insertions in productive TCRs were reported among donors in an Asian-associated ancestry cluster than the approximately 710-donor mean. Most TCR sequences were observed very rarely across donors, whereas some public TCRs were present in many individuals. This cohort had only TCR beta chains sequenced, and the lack of alpha or paired-chain data limited which features could be detected. For the cohort, immune exposure information was limited to CMV serostatus. The study listed approximately 150 TCR beta chains as associated with cytomegalovirus. A later analysis found that TCR association rates varied across HLA loci, with DRB1 alleles showing the most associated TCRs and HLA-C alleles the fewest. The 87-base-pair reads could not distinguish some IMGT-functional V segments, including TRBV6-2 and TRBV6-3, so those segments were excluded. In a later analysis, 15,000 to 20,000 TCR beta sequences were associated with specific HLA alleles at a false discovery rate of 0.05. Because some donors lacked HLA typing at each locus, the association tests relied only on the typed subset. Assigning TCR associations to individual alleles was difficult when HLA alleles, especially DR and DQ, strongly co-occurred. In a later analysis, HLA-associated TCR beta chains were found to be more clonally expanded and to have lower generation probabilities than equally common non-associated chains. According to a later analysis, parvovirus B19, influenza, CMV and Epstein-Barr virus appeared linked to several top co-occurrence clusters. In vitro tests confirmed that a few of the cytomegalovirus-associated TCR beta chains recognize cytomegalovirus antigens.

V is pared back by 7 bases and J by 8 bases, with 11 bases lying between the germline termini. Per the germline V gene, SGHTA is the CDR1 and FQGNSA is the CDR2. The cysteine opens and the phenylalanine closes a CDR3 of 11 amino acids. This entry keeps only the CDR3 DNA: 33 bases, framed from base 1. The cohort consisted of fewer than 700 healthy bone marrow donors. Cohort members were all nominally healthy when sampled, although unrecorded immune exposures were likely present. The donor was CMV seropositive and belonged to the group of 270 or so seropositive cohort members. Each donor provided a peripheral blood sample, and peripheral blood mononuclear cells were used for TCR beta sequencing. Genomic DNA was extracted from the blood cell samples with the Qiagen DNeasy Blood Extraction Kit. Libraries were built with the immunoSEQ multiplex PCR assay. For the multiplex PCR, a mixture combining 60 forward primers for TCR Vbeta segments and 13 reverse primers for TCR Jbeta segments was used. A multiplex PCR assay on genomic DNA amplified the CDR3 region of rearranged TCR beta genes. The Illumina HiSeq System was used to sequence the amplified TCR beta libraries as 87-base-pair reads. Turning to the authors' computational methods: A later analysis counted about 82 million unique TCR beta chains across the 550 to 700 repertoires, and 10 million to 12 million of these chains were shared by at least two donors. Raw reads were error-corrected and collapsed into unique sequences with a nearest-neighbor algorithm that merged closely related sequences to remove PCR and sequencing errors. V, D and J gene segments were assigned by aligning CDR3 sequences to IMGT reference sequences. For a sequence to be retained, a match of at least six nucleotides was required to both a V gene segment and a J gene segment. Rearrangements were classified as productive when the CDR3 lacked stop codons and remained in frame with V and J, and all other rearrangements were classified as non-productive. CDR3 was defined according to IMGT convention as the region running from the second conserved V-encoded cysteine to the conserved J-encoded phenylalanine. The earlier analysis of 500 to 650 of the donors excluded any sequence lacking an unambiguous match to a single V gene segment. In an earlier analysis of 500 to 750 of the donors, V segments were called functional above 56.7% productive rearrangements and were called segregating when the between-donor standard deviation exceeded 5%. A statistical classification framework was built to diagnose cytomegalovirus status from the catalog of TCR beta chain sequences. In a later analysis, V and J genes were assigned by comparing TCR nucleotide sequences against IMGT/GENE-DB human TR gene sequences. The TCRdist pipeline was used in a later analysis to assign CDR3 sequences and most-parsimonious VDJ recombination scenarios. In a later analysis, every TCR beta chain was defined by the combination of its CDR3 amino acid sequence and its V-gene family, and reads without a unique V-gene family were dropped. To address suspected cross-contamination and a sequencing artifact, a later analysis removed around 590 highly shared, low-generation-probability nucleotide sequences. A later analysis calculated a clonal expansion index for each public chain from normalized within-repertoire ranks of inferred template counts. Generation probabilities in a later analysis came from a VDJ recombination model fitted to out-of-frame rearrangements, and those results were checked against IGoR. In a later analysis, hypergeometric tests were used to score TCR-TCR, TCR-HLA and TCR-CMV co-occurrence, with a repertoire-size bias correction applied to TCR pairs. In a later analysis, false discovery rates were estimated by permuting HLA or CMV assignments 20 times. In a later analysis, co-occurring TCRs were grouped using DBSCAN, and TCRdist sequence similarity was added for clustering within HLA-allele-positive subsets. Repertoires with fewer than 30,000 or more than 120,000 public chains were left out of co-occurrence clustering, as were five repertoires with anomalous nucleotide sharing. This immuneACCESS table, as held by TCRdb, lists in-frame sequences with V and J called but not all clones. Of the missing ones, under half trace to an unresolved V gene in checked studies; the others have no known cause. From that table come the V and J calls and clone size; the DNA was used to work out D and trimming. The sample table lists under 250,000 clones, 82% of them with a count of one. The ten largest clones take up roughly 5.5% of the sample.

The sequence was collected from a man in his forties or fifties in good health and CMV-seropositive. This chain joins TRBV7-2 to TRBJ1-2; no D segment can be confidently identified. The material sequenced was PBMCs. The DNA reads as follows: TGTGCCAGCAACCTCTGGGAGGGCTACACCTTC. This gives the protein CASNLWEGYTF.